The T cell receptor (beta chain) under discussion was sequenced for a study of T cell responses to AZD1222 COVID-19 vaccine. Study conclusions and caveats: Most donors were white British and more were female, and clonal diversity was possibly underestimated.

Repertoires were generated with immunoSEQ multiplex PCR, while TCRdb's copy carries only in-frame clones and drops some. Seen here are just under 35,000 clones, less than 90% observed once, and the top ten hold approximately 6.6%. Trimming took 4 bases from V and 5 from J; bases not matched to a gene: 3. Germline loops: CDR1 SGHNT, CDR2 YYREEE (reference sequence). The CDR3 runs to 13 residues. This clone was counted a single time. Its target is not known. Sequencing was performed on peripheral blood, taken on day 0 of AZD1222 vaccination. The V call is TRBV5-4, the J call TRBJ2-5; TRBD1 matches at 9 bases. This clonotype was sampled from an adult in good health. The CDR3, as DNA: TGTGCCAGCAGCGGGGACAGGGTTGAGACCCAGTACTTC. It is translated as CASSGDRVETQYF.